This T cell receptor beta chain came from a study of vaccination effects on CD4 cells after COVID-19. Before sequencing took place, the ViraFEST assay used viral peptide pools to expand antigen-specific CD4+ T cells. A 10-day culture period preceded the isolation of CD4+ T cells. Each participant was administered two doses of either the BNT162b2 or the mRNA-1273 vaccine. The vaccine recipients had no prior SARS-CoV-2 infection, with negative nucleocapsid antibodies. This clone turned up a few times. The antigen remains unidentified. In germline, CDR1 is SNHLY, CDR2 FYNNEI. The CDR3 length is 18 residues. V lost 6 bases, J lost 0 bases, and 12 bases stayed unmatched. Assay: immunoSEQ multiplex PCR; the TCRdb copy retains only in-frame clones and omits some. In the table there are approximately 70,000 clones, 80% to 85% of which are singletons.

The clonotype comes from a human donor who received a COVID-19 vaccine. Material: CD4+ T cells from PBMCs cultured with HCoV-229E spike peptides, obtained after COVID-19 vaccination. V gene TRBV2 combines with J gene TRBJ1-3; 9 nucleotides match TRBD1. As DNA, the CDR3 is TGTGCCAGCAGAGCCGGGACAGGGAGCGCCTTCTCTGGAAACACCATATATTTT. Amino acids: CASRAGTGSAFSGNTIYF.